These 7 T cell receptor beta chains originate from one sample sequenced in a study of cytomegalovirus exposure and HLA in healthy donors. This PCR relied on a set of 60 Vbeta primers and 13 Jbeta primers. Using immunoSEQ multiplex PCR, the repertoire was profiled, and TCRdb retains in-frame clones only, with some absent. The repertoire holds hundreds of thousands of clones, 70% to 80% seen once, with around 4% in the top ten. Sequenced sample: PBMCs. All receptors derive from a male donor in good health and CMV-seronegative.

The chain carries TRBV9 and TRBJ2-5, with D possibly being TRBD2 (7 bases). Trimming took off 0 bases at V and 5 bases at J, with 20 bases between the two ends. This CDR3 is built from 17 residues. Germline loops: CDR1 SGDLS, CDR2 YYNGEE. The CDR3 nucleotides are TGTGCCAGCAGCGTAGACCCCGGGGAGGGGGTATTGGAGACCCAGTACTTC. It yields the protein CASSVDPGEGVLETQYF.

The chain is built from TRBV6-5 and TRBJ1-2; D is ambiguous. Germline CDR1 reads MNHEY; CDR2 reads SVGAGI. This CDR3 has 13 amino acids. With 2 bases removed from V and 8 bases from J, the gap between germline ends came to 12 bases. The DNA of the CDR3 is TGTGCCAGCAGTTACGGCCAGGCTGGCGGCTACACCTTC. Its protein product is CASSYGQAGGYTF.

Comments on this clone: Mismatch with germline at one junction end may stem from a read error. The rearrangement joins TRBV18 to TRBJ1-4, with D perhaps matching TRBD1 (6 bases). In germline, CDR1 is KGHSH, CDR2 LQKENI. There are 13 residues in the CDR3. In nucleotides, the CDR3 is TGTGCCAGCTCATTAGGACAGAATGAAAAACTGCTTTTT. This sequence encodes CASSLGQNEKLLF.

This chain joins TRBV5-6 and TRBJ1-1, with 9 bases lining up with TRBD1. The ends lost 3 bases at V and 1 base at J; junction bases unmatched: 4. CDR1 and CDR2 (germline): SGHDT, YYEEEE. CDR3 length: 15 amino acids. DNA for the CDR3: TGTGCCAGCAGCTGGGGGACAGGGCCGAACACTGAAGCTTTCTTT. It specifies CASSWGTGPNTEAFF.

The V call is TRBV9, the J call TRBJ2-3, with TRBD2 matching over 7 bases. The CDR3 spans 16 residues. Germline trimming cut 3 bases from V and 2 bases from J; bases unmatched to any gene: 9. Germline assignment: CDR1 SGDLS and CDR2 YYNGEE. This CDR3 reads CASSAATSDPTDTQYF. The CDR3 DNA reads TGTGCCAGCAGCGCCGCCACTAGCGATCCCACAGATACGCAGTATTTT.

CDR3 protein: CASSLEGTSGDTQYF. CDR3 nucleotides: TGCGCCAGCAGCTTGGAAGGGACTAGCGGAGATACGCAGTATTTT. The chain employs TRBV5-1 and TRBJ2-3, with 11 bases identical to TRBD2. The CDR3 is 15 amino acids. V trimming: 0 bases; J trimming: 5 bases; junction bases outside the gene matches: 2. Germline-derived CDR1 and CDR2 are SGHRS and YFSETQ.

The chain joins TRBV15 to TRBJ1-4; 7 positions match TRBD1. With 6 bases clipped from V and 8 bases from J, the junction kept 6 bases outside the gene matches. From germline, CDR1 is LNHNV and CDR2 YYDKDF (reference sequence). The CDR3 loop spans 13 amino acids. The DNA of the CDR3 is TGTGCCACCAGGAAAGGGACAGAAGAAAAACTGTTTTTT. This codes for CATRKGTEEKLFF.